The subject of this entry is one TCR beta chain. This entry comes from a study of control samples from healthy donors and cancer patients. Germline V gives CDR1 SGHNT, CDR2 YENEEA. V shed 5 bases and J shed 3 bases, with 8 bases lying between them. The CDR3 length is 13 residues. TCRdb's copy holds only in-frame clones and misses some; the assay was immunoSEQ multiplex PCR. The sample contains about 130,000 clones, about 92% of which appear only once. Material for sequencing was PBMCs. V and J are TRBV11-3 and TRBJ2-1, with D tentatively TRBD1 (5 bases). This receptor was obtained from a man older than 75 with head and neck cancer. The CDR3 loop reads CASSPRDYNEQFF. In DNA form, the CDR3 reads TGTGCCAGCAGCCCCAGGGACTACAATGAGCAGTTCTTC.